These 10 T cell receptor beta chains were all obtained from the same sample, sequenced in a study of T-cell reconstitution after alpha-beta-depleted transplantation in children. As it was prepared, the TCRbeta library received unique molecular identifiers. Using its own MiXCR run on the PCR reads, TCRdb lists one record per CDR3 protein. Of about 610,000 distinct CDR3 sequences listed, more than 20% are singletons. The sample consisted of PBMCs, taken before TCRalphabeta/CD19-depleted stem cell transplant. The source is a boy under two years old with Wiskott-Aldrich syndrome, due to receive a stem cell transplant.

V usage is TRBV5-1 and J usage is TRBJ2-5, with 10 bases lining up with TRBD1. CDR1 is SGHRS, CDR2 YFSETQ, per germline. The CDR3 consists of 15 residues. Trimming removed 3 bases from V and 4 bases from J; junction bases left unmatched: 6. This chain's CDR3 is CASSYGTGVSETQYF. CDR3 DNA: TGCGCCAGCAGCTACGGGACAGGGGTCTCAGAGACCCAGTACTTC.

J is TRBJ1-2 and V is TRBV27, with 7 bases identical to TRBD1. J gave up 2 bases and V 4 bases, and 7 bases lay outside the gene matches. CDR1 is MNHEY and CDR2 is SMNVEV in the germline V gene (reference sequence). The CDR3 is 15 amino acids. The DNA of the CDR3 is TGTGCCAGCAGTTGGACAGGCACTAAGAACTATGGCTACACCTTC. It yields the protein CASSWTGTKNYGYTF.

This clonotype was detected only a few times. The chain employs TRBV4-2 and TRBJ1-5; 9 nucleotides match TRBD1. Trimming at V came to 3 bases and at J to 5 bases, leaving 5 bases not matched to a gene. CDR1 and CDR2 from the germline V gene are LGHNA and YNFKEQ. This CDR3 has 15 residues. The chain's CDR3 is CASSQQTGGYQPQHF. The CDR3 DNA sequence: TGTGCCAGCAGCCAGCAAACAGGGGGCTATCAGCCCCAGCATTTT.

This chain joins TRBV11-2 and TRBJ2-3, with D unclear. The V end lost 1 base, the J end lost 5 bases, and 16 bases lay between the germline ends. The CDR3 is 16 amino acids. The germline gives CDR1 SGHAT, CDR2 FQNNGV. The CDR3, as DNA: TGTGCCAGCAGCTTAGTTCCGATTTCTACGTTAGATACGCAGTATTTT. Translation gives CASSLVPISTLDTQYF. The entire variable domain, with the rest obtained from reference TRBV11-2 and TRBJ2-3, is as follows: EAGVAQSPRYKIIEKRQSVAFWCNPISGHATLYWYQQILGQGPKLLIQFQNNGVVDDSQLPKDRFSAERLKGVDSTLKIQPAKLEDSAVYLCASSLVPISTLDTQYFGPGTRLTVL.

This rearrangement joins TRBV20-1 to TRBJ1-2; D call uncertain. This CDR3 has 13 residues. Germline V gene sequence: CDR1 DFQATT, CDR2 SNEGSKA (reference sequence). The germline V and J ends were trimmed by 0 bases and 8 bases, with 13 bases remaining between them. As DNA, the CDR3 is TGCAGTGCTAGAGATCTTGGAGGCGTGGGCTACACCTTC. It specifies CSARDLGGVGYTF.

This clonotype was seen a handful of times. The V and J genes are TRBV7-2 and TRBJ1-6; the D gene is possibly TRBD1 (6 bases). Trimming removed 2 bases from V and 9 bases from J, with 14 bases in between. CDR1 and CDR2 from the germline V gene are SGHTA and FQGNSA. The CDR3 consists of 15 residues. CDR3 nucleotides: TGTGCCAGCAGCTTATCGTCCAGGGGTGGTTCACCCCTCCACTTT. The encoded protein is CASSLSSRGGSPLHF.

This chain connects TRBV10-3 to TRBJ2-5; TRBD2 aligns across 8 bases. This CDR3 region has 13 residues. The germline V gene has CDR1 ENHRY and CDR2 SYGVKD. V was clipped by 5 bases and J by 2 bases; unmatched bases: 1. The CDR3 loop is CAISIAGQETQYF. CDR3 sequence (DNA): TGTGCCATCAGTATAGCGGGGCAAGAGACCCAGTACTTC.

The chain employs TRBV20-1 and TRBJ2-5, with 10 bases fitting TRBD2. V lost 3 bases and J lost 2; bases outside the gene matches: 9. The CDR3 length is 16 residues. Germline V lookup: CDR1 DFQATT, CDR2 SNEGSKA (reference sequence). The CDR3 sequence is CSASPPLAGKQETQYF. The CDR3 coding sequence is TGCAGTGCTAGTCCTCCACTAGCGGGAAAACAAGAGACCCAGTACTTC.

The rearrangement joins TRBV6-5 to TRBJ2-1; D is uncertain. This CDR3 region has 15 residues. V was clipped by 1 base and J by 7 bases, with 14 bases between them. Germline values: CDR1 MNHEY, CDR2 SVGAGI. CDR3 amino acids: CASSYYPTTGNEQFF. CDR3 coding DNA: TGTGCCAGCAGTTACTATCCTACAACCGGTAATGAGCAGTTCTTC.

This rearrangement joins TRBV5-1 to TRBJ2-7; D gene unclear. Germline V lookup: CDR1 SGHRS, CDR2 YFSETQ. CDR3 length equals 10 residues. The germline V and J ends were trimmed by 4 bases and 4 bases, with 3 bases remaining between them. The CDR3 loop reads CASSNYEQYF. Here the CDR3 DNA reads TGCGCCAGCAGCAATTACGAGCAGTACTTC.